The 2 T cell receptor beta chains given below trace back to one sample, sequenced in a study of blood T cell repertoires in COVID-19. Assay: immunoSEQ multiplex PCR; the TCRdb copy retains only in-frame clones and omits some. The sample carries fewer than 95,000 clones, 88% recorded once. Sequences were obtained from peripheral blood. The receptors here all came from a woman aged 80 or over with acute or convalescent COVID-19.

The genes are TRBV11-1 and TRBJ2-1, with a tentative D call TRBD1 (5 bases). The CDR3 has 15 amino acids. The germline gives CDR1 SGHAT, CDR2 FQDESV (reference sequence). The V end was cut by 5 bases, the J end by 0 bases, with 11 bases between. The chain's CDR3 is CASSLRASSYNEQFF. In nucleotides, the CDR3 is TGTGCCAGCAGCCTCAGGGCCAGCTCCTACAATGAGCAGTTCTTC. The whole variable domain, filled in from reference TRBV11-1 and TRBJ2-1, reads EAEVAQSPRYKITEKSQAVAFWCDPISGHATLYWYRQILGQGPELLVQFQDESVVDDSQLPKDRFSAERLKGVDSTLKIQPAELGDSAMYLCASSLRASSYNEQFFGPGTRLTVL.

This chain connects TRBV4-1 to TRBJ2-3, with D possibly TRBD2 on 5 matching bases. The germline CDR1 and CDR2 sequences are MGHRA and YSYEKL. The ends were cut back, 1 base at V and 4 bases at J, with 12 bases in the middle. There are 15 residues in the CDR3. The CDR3 nucleotides are TGCGCCAGCAGCCAAGGGCGGGCTTTATCAGATACGCAGTATTTT. It is translated as CASSQGRALSDTQYF.